These 10 T cell receptor beta chains came from one sample sequenced in a study of vaccination and CD4 T cells after COVID-19. These receptors have no known antigen. The assay that was used to sequence DNA from cultured CD4+ T cells was the Oncomine TCR Beta short-read assay. TCRdb re-derived calls from the PCR reads in MiXCR, one entry per CDR3 protein. This table has fewer than 15,000 distinct CDR3 sequences, about 48% appearing once. This sample's treatment: approximately 10-day PBMC culture with coronavirus spike peptide pools or control peptides (ViraFEST assay). The sequenced sample was cultured CD4+ T cells from blood, obtained after SARS-CoV-2 vaccination. These receptors came from a human donor with COVID-19.

The gene calls are TRBV6-1 and TRBJ1-6, with D unresolved. V was shortened by 7 bases and J by 0 bases, with 13 bases between the two germline ends. Germline V gives CDR1 MNHNS, CDR2 SASEGT. The CDR3 consists of 16 residues. The CDR3 bases are TGTGCCAGCACCCTTGGCCCGAGCTCCTATAATTCACCCCTCCACTTT. Translated, it gives CASTLGPSSYNSPLHF.

V usage is TRBV6-1 and J usage is TRBJ2-7, with 7 bases identical to TRBD1. Trimming cost V 6 bases and J 4 bases; bases outside gene matches: 21. Germline-derived CDR1 and CDR2 are MNHNS and SASEGT. The CDR3 extends over 18 amino acids. CDR3 DNA: TGTGCCAGCAGGACAACGTTATCTTGGACAGGTCCTTCATACGAGCAGTACTTC. This encodes CASRTTLSWTGPSYEQYF.

This clonotype turned up a few times. This chain joins TRBV20-1 and TRBJ1-5, with TRBD1 matching 7 bases. The CDR3 has 14 amino acids. Germline CDR1 and CDR2: DFQATT and SNEGSKA (reference sequence). J lost 2 bases, V lost 3 bases, and 4 bases had no gene match. CDR3 sequence reads: CSASNRGGNQPQHF. DNA of the CDR3: TGCAGTGCTAGCAACAGGGGAGGCAATCAGCCCCAGCATTTT.

V usage is TRBV30 and J usage is TRBJ2-3; a possible D gene is TRBD1 (6 bases). Trimming took off 7 bases at V and 1 base at J, with 15 bases between the two ends. The CDR3 extends over 14 amino acids. Looked up from germline, CDR1 is GTSNPN and CDR2 is SVGIG (reference sequence). Written as DNA, the CDR3 is TGTGCCTTAATAACAGGGCTTGGCACAGATACGCAGTATTTT. It encodes CALITGLGTDTQYF.

This chain links TRBV2 with TRBJ2-4; possible D gene TRBD1, 6 bases. V lost 5 bases and J 6 bases, leaving 14 bases between the germline ends. This CDR3 is built from 14 residues. Germline-derived CDR1 and CDR2 are SNHLY and FYNNEI. CDR3 residues: CASSQGGAVNIQYF. In nucleotides, the CDR3 is TGTGCCAGCAGTCAAGGGGGTGCGGTAAACATTCAGTACTTC. The variable domain in full, completed from reference TRBV2 and TRBJ2-4, reads EPEVTQTPSHQVTQMGQEVILRCVPISNHLYFYWYRQILGQKVEFLVSFYNNEISEKSEIFDDQFSVERPDGSNFTLKIRSTKLEDSAMYFCASSQGGAVNIQYFGAGTRLSVL.

The chain is built from TRBV7-2 and TRBJ2-5; 11 bases match TRBD1. The V and J ends lost 8 bases and 5 bases, in that order; junction bases with no gene match: 13. Germline lookup yields CDR1 SGHTA and CDR2 FQGNSA. CDR3 length: 16 amino acids. CDR3 bases: TGTGCCAGCTCGGTATCTGGGACAGGGGGTGGTGAGACCCAGTACTTC. The encoded protein is CASSVSGTGGGETQYF.

The rearrangement uses TRBV21-1 and TRBJ2-5; the D call TRBD1 from the table was never checked on the DNA. TRBV21-1 is an annotated pseudogene. The CDR3 is 14 amino acids. This chain's CDR3 is CASRAGAPQETRYF. The DNA of the CDR3 is TGTGCCAGCAGAGCAGGGGCCCCCCAAGAGACCCGGTACTTC.

This rearrangement joins TRBV12-3 or TRBV12-4 to TRBJ1-1; 8 nucleotides match TRBD1. This CDR3 is 14 amino acids long. The trim removed 5 bases at V and 6 bases at J, leaving 8 bases unmatched. CDR3 amino acids: CASSPQTGAAEAFF. Written as DNA, the CDR3 is TGTGCCAGCAGTCCGCAGACAGGGGCCGCTGAAGCTTTCTTT.

The rearrangement uses TRBV20-1 and TRBJ1-2; D is unresolved. This CDR3 is built from 17 residues. Trimming removed 0 bases at V and 6 bases at J, with 23 bases between. CDR1 is DFQATT and CDR2 is SNEGSKA in the germline V gene (reference sequence). CDR3 sequence (DNA): TGCAGTGCTAGAGAATACTCTAGCCGGACGGTGGTGGATGGCTACACCTTC. Translation: CSAREYSSRTVVDGYTF.

The chain carries TRBV19 and TRBJ1-3; 7 positions agree with TRBD1. Germline V gene data show CDR1 as LNHDA and CDR2 as SQIVND (reference sequence). This CDR3 comprises 16 residues. J was trimmed by 3 bases and V by 5 bases; bases with no gene match: 10. Written as DNA, the CDR3 is TGTGCCAGTAGTTACTTCCGGGACAGCCTTGGAAACACCATATATTTT. The encoded protein is CASSYFRDSLGNTIYF.